The 6 T cell receptor beta chains below were found in one sample sequenced in a study of blood T cell repertoires in COVID-19. Assay used: immunoSEQ multiplex PCR; TCRdb lists only in-frame clones, some missing. There are over 200,000 clones in the sample; around 80% occur only once, and around 2.5% lies in the top ten. Sequencing was carried out using peripheral blood. These receptors came from a man aged 40-50 years who had recovered from COVID-19.

The chain combines TRBV2 with TRBJ1-5, with 11 bases matching TRBD1. The CDR3 totals 15 residues. Germline V CDR1 and CDR2: SNHLY, FYNNEI. V shed 3 bases, J shed 9 bases, and the junction held 7 bases outside the gene matches. DNA of the CDR3: TGTGCCAGCAGTGAGATCGGGACAGGGGGATCGCCCCAGCATTTT. It codes for CASSEIGTGGSPQHF.

About this clone: This specimen includes other DNA sequences encoding the same CDR3. The rearrangement uses TRBV7-2 and TRBJ2-7; 9 nucleotides line up with TRBD1. The CDR3 is 14 amino acids. Germline V gene sequence: CDR1 SGHTA, CDR2 FQGNSA. J lost 4 bases, V lost 6 bases, and 7 bases had no gene match. CDR3 coding DNA: TGTGCCAGCAGTTGGGGACAGGGAACATACGAGCAGTACTTC. Protein product: CASSWGQGTYEQYF.

The chain uses TRBV20-1 and TRBJ2-1; D is unresolved. Germline loops: CDR1 DFQATT, CDR2 SNEGSKA (reference sequence). Trimming pared 3 bases from V and 10 bases from J, leaving 16 bases between. The CDR3 has 13 amino acids. CDR3 protein: CSASATPGREQFF. CDR3 sequence (DNA): TGCAGTGCTAGTGCCACACCTGGCCGCGAGCAGTTCTTC.

A remark on this clone: The sample contains more than one DNA sequence encoding this CDR3. The V gene is TRBV18, the J gene TRBJ2-5, with TRBD1 matching over 8 bases. This CDR3 is built from 14 residues. From germline, CDR1 is KGHSH and CDR2 LQKENI. V gave up 3 bases and J gave up 2 bases; unmatched junction bases: 2. The CDR3 bases are TGTGCCAGCTCACCGAACAGGGGGCAAGAGACCCAGTACTTC. It codes for CASSPNRGQETQYF.

The gene calls are TRBV18 and TRBJ2-7; TRBD1 is a possible D gene (6 bases). The V end lost 5 bases, the J end lost 2 bases, and 13 bases lay between the germline ends. Looked up from germline, CDR1 is KGHSH and CDR2 is LQKENI. The CDR3 runs to 14 residues. The CDR3 DNA reads TGTGCCAGCTCAGTTCCTGACAGGCCCTACGAGCAGTACTTC. Translated: CASSVPDRPYEQYF.

This chain connects TRBV5-5 to TRBJ2-2, with D possibly TRBD1 on 6 matching bases. CDR1 SGHKS and CDR2 YYEKEE come from the germline V gene (reference sequence). CDR3 size: 15 residues. With 0 bases removed from V and 3 bases from J, the gap between germline ends came to 9 bases. The CDR3 spells CASSLVGAYTGELFF. The CDR3 region has the DNA TGTGCCAGCAGCTTGGTGGGGGCTTACACCGGGGAGCTGTTTTTT.